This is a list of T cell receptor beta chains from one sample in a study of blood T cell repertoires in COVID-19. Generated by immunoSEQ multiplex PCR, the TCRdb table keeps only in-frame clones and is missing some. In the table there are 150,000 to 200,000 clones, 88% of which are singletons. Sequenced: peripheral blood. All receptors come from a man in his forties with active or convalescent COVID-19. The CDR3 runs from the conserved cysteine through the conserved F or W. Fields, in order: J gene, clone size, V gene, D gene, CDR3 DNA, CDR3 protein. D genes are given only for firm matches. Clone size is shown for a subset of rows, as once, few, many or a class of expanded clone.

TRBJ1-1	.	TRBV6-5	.	TGTGCCAGCAGTCGAGTAGAAATGAACACTGAAGCTTTCTTT	CASSRVEMNTEAFF
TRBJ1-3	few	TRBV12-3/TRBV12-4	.	TGTGCCAGCGGAGGGTCTGGAAACACCATATATTTT	CASGGSGNTIYF
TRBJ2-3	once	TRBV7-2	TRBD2	TGTGCCAGCAGGACCACAATCACTAGCGGGAGAAGTACAGATACGCAGTATTTT	CASRTTITSGRSTDTQYF
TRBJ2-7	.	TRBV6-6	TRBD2	TGTGCCACTGAACCCGGGCTAGCGGGCCACGAGCAGTACTTC	CATEPGLAGHEQYF
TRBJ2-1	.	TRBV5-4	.	TGTGCCAGCAGCTTGGGATCTAACAATGAGCAGTTCTTC	CASSLGSNNEQFF
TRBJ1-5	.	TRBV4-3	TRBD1	TGCGCCAGCAGTTGGGACAGAAATCAGCCCCAGCATTTT	CASSWDRNQPQHF
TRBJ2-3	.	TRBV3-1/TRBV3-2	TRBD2	TGTGCCAGCAGCGCGGGACTAGCGGGACGCACAGATACGCAGTATTTT	CASSAGLAGRTDTQYF
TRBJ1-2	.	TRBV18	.	TGTGCCAGCTCACCACCCCAGACCCCGGAGGCCTACACCTTC	CASSPPQTPEAYTF
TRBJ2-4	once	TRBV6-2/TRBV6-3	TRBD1	TGTGCCAGCAGTTGGGACAGGGAAAACATTCAGTACTTC	CASSWDRENIQYF
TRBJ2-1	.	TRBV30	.	TGTGCCTGGAGTGTGAGAAGAAATGAGCAGTTCTTC	CAWSVRRNEQFF
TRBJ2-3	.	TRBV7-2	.	TGTGCCAGCAGCTTAGGGAGGTCCACCACAGATACGCAGTATTTT	CASSLGRSTTDTQYF
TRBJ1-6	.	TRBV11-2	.	TGTGCCAGCACCCGAGACGGAGATAATTCACCCCTCCACTTT	CASTRDGDNSPLHF